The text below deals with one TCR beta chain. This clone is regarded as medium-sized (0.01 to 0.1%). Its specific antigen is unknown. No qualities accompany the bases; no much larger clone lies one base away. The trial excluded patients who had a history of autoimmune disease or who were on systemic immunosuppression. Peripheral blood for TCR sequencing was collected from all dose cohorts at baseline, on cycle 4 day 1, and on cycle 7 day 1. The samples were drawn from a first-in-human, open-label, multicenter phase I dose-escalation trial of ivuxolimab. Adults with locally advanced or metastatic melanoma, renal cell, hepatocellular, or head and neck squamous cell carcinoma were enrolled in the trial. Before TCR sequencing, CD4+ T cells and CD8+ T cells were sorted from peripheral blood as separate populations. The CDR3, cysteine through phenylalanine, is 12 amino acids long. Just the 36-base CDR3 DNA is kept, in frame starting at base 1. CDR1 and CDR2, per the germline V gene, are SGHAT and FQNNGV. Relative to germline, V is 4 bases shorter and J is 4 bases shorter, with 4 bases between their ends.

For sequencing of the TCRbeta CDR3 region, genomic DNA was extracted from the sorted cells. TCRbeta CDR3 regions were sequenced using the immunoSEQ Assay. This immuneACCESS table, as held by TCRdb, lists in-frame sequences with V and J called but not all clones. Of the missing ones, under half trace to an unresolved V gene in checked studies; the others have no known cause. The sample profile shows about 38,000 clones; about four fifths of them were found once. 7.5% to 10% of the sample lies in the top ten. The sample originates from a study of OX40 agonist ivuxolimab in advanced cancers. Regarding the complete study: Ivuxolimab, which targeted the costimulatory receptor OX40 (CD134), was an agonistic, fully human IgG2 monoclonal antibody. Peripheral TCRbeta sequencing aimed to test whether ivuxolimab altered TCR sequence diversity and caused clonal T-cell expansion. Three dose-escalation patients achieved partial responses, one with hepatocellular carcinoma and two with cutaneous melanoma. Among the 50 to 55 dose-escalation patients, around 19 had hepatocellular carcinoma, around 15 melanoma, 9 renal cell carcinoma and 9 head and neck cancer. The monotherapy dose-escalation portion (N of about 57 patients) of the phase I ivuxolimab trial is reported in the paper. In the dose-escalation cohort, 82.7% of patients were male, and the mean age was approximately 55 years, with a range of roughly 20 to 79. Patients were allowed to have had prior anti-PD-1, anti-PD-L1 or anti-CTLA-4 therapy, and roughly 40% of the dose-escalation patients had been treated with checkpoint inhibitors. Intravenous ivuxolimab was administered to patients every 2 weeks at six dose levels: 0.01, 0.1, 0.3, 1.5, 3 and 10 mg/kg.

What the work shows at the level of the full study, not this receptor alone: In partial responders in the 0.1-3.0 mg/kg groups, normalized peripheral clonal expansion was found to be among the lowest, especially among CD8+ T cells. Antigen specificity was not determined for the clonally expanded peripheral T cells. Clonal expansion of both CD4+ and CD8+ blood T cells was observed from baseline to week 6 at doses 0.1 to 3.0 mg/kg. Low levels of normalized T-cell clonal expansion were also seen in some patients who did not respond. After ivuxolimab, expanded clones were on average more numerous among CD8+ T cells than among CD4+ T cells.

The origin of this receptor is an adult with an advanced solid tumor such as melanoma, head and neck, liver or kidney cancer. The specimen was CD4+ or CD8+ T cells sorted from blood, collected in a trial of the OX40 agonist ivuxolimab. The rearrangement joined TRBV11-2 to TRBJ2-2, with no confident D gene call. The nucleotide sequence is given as TGTGCCAGCAGCTCAATCACCGGGGAGCTGTTTTTT. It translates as CASSSITGELFF.